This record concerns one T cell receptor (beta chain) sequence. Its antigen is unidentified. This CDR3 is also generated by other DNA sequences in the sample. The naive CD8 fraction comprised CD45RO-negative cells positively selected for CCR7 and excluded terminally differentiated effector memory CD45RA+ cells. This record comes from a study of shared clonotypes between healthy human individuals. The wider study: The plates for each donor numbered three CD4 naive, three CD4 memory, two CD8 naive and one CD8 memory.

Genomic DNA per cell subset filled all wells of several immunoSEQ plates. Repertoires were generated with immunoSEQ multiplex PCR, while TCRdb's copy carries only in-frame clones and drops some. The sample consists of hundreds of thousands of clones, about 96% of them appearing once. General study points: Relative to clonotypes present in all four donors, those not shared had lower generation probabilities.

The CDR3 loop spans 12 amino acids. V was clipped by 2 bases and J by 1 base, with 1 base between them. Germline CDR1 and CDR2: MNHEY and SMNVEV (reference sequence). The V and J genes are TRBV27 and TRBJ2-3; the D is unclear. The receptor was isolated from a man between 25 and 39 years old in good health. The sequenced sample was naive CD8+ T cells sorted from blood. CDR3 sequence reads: CASSLGTDTQYF. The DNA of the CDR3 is TGTGCCAGCAGTTTAGGCACAGATACGCAGTATTTT.